This T cell receptor (beta chain) came from a study of cytomegalovirus exposure and HLA in healthy donors. Findings and limits, study-wide: Later on, an analysis showed TCR association rates differing by HLA locus, with DRB1 the most and HLA-C the fewest. HLA alleles showed associations with 15,000 to 20,000 TCR beta sequences in a later analysis, at a 0.05 false discovery rate.

The PCR was carried out with 60 Vbeta primers and 13 Jbeta primers. Some clones are missing from TCRdb's copy, which holds only in-frame ones; the method was immunoSEQ multiplex PCR. The table shows 70,000 to 100,000 clones, with 65% to 85% occurring only once. Germline V gives CDR1 SNHLY, CDR2 FYNNEI. Trimming shortened V by 6 bases and J by 3 bases, and 12 bases separated the two germline ends. The CDR3 runs to 14 residues. Note on this clone: The antigen is not known.

This chain links TRBV2 with TRBJ1-5, with D unresolved. Sequenced: PBMCs. The source is a man younger than 35 in good health and CMV-seronegative. The CDR3 loop is CASRGRTVNQPQHF. Written as DNA, the CDR3 is TGTGCCAGCAGAGGAAGGACTGTCAATCAGCCCCAGCATTTT. The full variable domain, rest sourced from reference TRBV2 and TRBJ1-5, is EPEVTQTPSHQVTQMGQEVILRCVPISNHLYFYWYRQILGQKVEFLVSFYNNEISEKSEIFDDQFSVERPDGSNFTLKIRSTKLEDSAMYFCASRGRTVNQPQHFGDGTRLSIL.